These 29 T cell receptor beta chains were sequenced from one sample in a study of HIV-infected children after antiretroviral therapy interruption. This sample's treatment: PENTA 11 planned treatment interruption arm or continuous ART arm. A 3' RACE protocol on RNA, with unique molecular identifiers, produced the TCR library. TCRdb redid the calling of the 3' RACE reads with MiXCR, one entry per CDR3 protein. This table has approximately 95,000 distinct CDR3 sequences, about 7% appearing once. This specimen was CD45RA+ CD4+ T cells from PBMCs, pooled from several time points, taken from a donor given antiretroviral therapy, either interrupted or continuous. Subset indicated: naive CD4+ CD45RA+ CD45RO- T cells. Every receptor here comes from a pool of human donors with HIV.

This clonotype was detected many times. DNA of the CDR3: TGTGCCAGCAGCACAATGGGGGGTTCTTGGAATGAGCAGTTCTTC. This translates into CASSTMGGSWNEQFF. This rearrangement joins TRBV7-3 to TRBJ2-1; TRBD2 is a possible D gene (6 bases). In germline, CDR1 is SGHTA, CDR2 FQGTGA. The CDR3 is 15 amino acids. V gave up 5 bases and J gave up 7 bases, with 18 bases separating them. Full variable domain (missing parts from reference TRBV7-3 and TRBJ2-1): GAGVSQTPSNKVTEKGKYVELRCDPISGHTALYWYRQSLGQGPEFLIYFQGTGAADDSGLPNDRFFAVRPEGSVSTLKIQRTERGDSAVYLCASSTMGGSWNEQFFGPGTRLTVL.

The chain couples TRBV6-6 to TRBJ2-3, with D hard to call. This CDR3 has 14 residues. Germline V gene sequence: CDR1 MNHNY, CDR2 SVGAGI (reference sequence). The germline V and J ends were trimmed by 5 bases and 2 bases, with 11 bases remaining between them. CDR3 residues: CASSITAPTDTQYF. CDR3 in DNA: TGTGCCAGCAGTATCACAGCCCCCACAGATACGCAGTATTTT.

This clonotype was counted many times. This chain joins TRBV7-8 and TRBJ2-7; D is unresolved. Germline V gene sequence: CDR1 SGHVS, CDR2 FQNEAQ. This CDR3 comprises 16 residues. Trimming took off 5 bases at V and 5 bases at J, with 22 bases between the two ends. The CDR3 loop is CASSPPSGFPSNEQYF. The DNA for the CDR3 is TGTGCCAGCAGCCCCCCGTCCGGGTTCCCGAGCAACGAGCAGTACTTC.

This clonotype came up many times. The CDR3 region is CASGPGGAGANVLTF. In DNA, the CDR3 is TGTGCCAGCGGCCCTGGAGGGGCCGGGGCCAACGTCCTGACTTTC. The genes are TRBV6-2 or TRBV6-3 and TRBJ2-6, with TRBD2 as a possible D gene (6 bases). The V end lost 8 bases, the J end lost 4 bases, and 15 bases lay between the germline ends. CDR1 is MNHEY and CDR2 is SVGEGT in the germline V gene. CDR3 length: 15 residues.

This clonotype was counted many times. The chain uses TRBV7-3 and TRBJ1-4; D gene ambiguous. Germline loops: CDR1 SGHTA, CDR2 FQGTGA. Trimming pared 5 bases from V and 3 bases from J, leaving 10 bases between. The CDR3 consists of 14 residues. CDR3 amino acids: CASSPQASNEKLFF. The CDR3 nucleotides read TGTGCCAGCAGCCCCCAGGCCTCTAATGAAAAACTGTTTTTT.

In this sample, this clonotype turned up many times. This chain uses TRBV5-1 with TRBJ1-1; no firm D call. CDR1 SGHRS and CDR2 YFSETQ come from the germline V gene. Trimming took off 3 bases at V and 6 bases at J, with 12 bases between the two ends. This CDR3 is built from 13 residues. Here the CDR3 DNA reads TGCGCCAGCAGCTCCGGCGCCGCGGCTGAAGCTTTCTTT. Protein sequence: CASSSGAAAEAFF.

The table lists this clonotype with a few counts. CDR3 coding DNA: TGTGCCATCAGTGAGTTGGGCGAGCAGTACTTC. Protein product: CAISELGEQYF. The rearrangement joins TRBV10-3 to TRBJ2-7; no clear D gene. Trimming stripped 1 base from V and 6 bases from J, with 4 bases between. The CDR3 length is 11 residues. Germline V CDR1 and CDR2: ENHRY, SYGVKD.

This clonotype was detected only a few times. J is TRBJ2-2 and V is TRBV5-6; D may be TRBD1 (5 bases). V lost 1 base to trimming and J lost 0 bases, with 10 bases between them. This CDR3 spans 16 amino acids. Germline CDR1 is SGHDT and CDR2 is YYEEEE. CDR3 in DNA: TGTGCCAGCAGCTTGAAACAGGCCGCGAACACCGGGGAGCTGTTTTTT. This encodes CASSLKQAANTGELFF.

In this sample, this clonotype turned up many times. The chain joins TRBV20-1 to TRBJ2-7; D is unresolved. Germline V gives CDR1 DFQATT, CDR2 SNEGSKA (reference sequence). The CDR3 has 12 amino acids. V was clipped by 1 base and J by 1 base, with 5 bases between them. The CDR3 here is CSARGGSYEQYF. CDR3 coding DNA: TGCAGTGCTAGAGGGGGTTCCTACGAGCAGTACTTC.

This clonotype came up many times. V usage is TRBV11-2 and J usage is TRBJ2-4; 7 bases match TRBD1. The CDR3 length is 14 residues. Trimming cost V 5 bases and J 4 bases; bases outside gene matches: 5. Germline CDR1 and CDR2: SGHAT and FQNNGV. DNA for the CDR3: TGTGCCAGCAGCCCAGGGACAGAAAAAAACATTCAGTACTTC. Translating gives CASSPGTEKNIQYF.

This clonotype was seen only a few times. The V call is TRBV5-1, the J call TRBJ2-7; maybe TRBD1 (6 bases). From germline, CDR1 is SGHRS and CDR2 YFSETQ. This CDR3 has 13 amino acids. Trimming pared 2 bases from V and 2 bases from J, leaving 8 bases between. This CDR3 is CASSLRGTYEQYF. The CDR3 nucleotides are TGCGCCAGCAGCTTAAGGGGGACCTACGAGCAGTACTTC.

This clonotype came up many times. The chain joins TRBV6-6 to TRBJ1-2; D might be TRBD1 (5 bases). The CDR3 has 13 amino acids. Trimming stripped 6 bases from V and 0 bases from J, with 8 bases between. Looked up from germline, CDR1 is MNHNY and CDR2 is SVGAGI (reference sequence). The CDR3 sequence is CASSPTANYGYTF. The CDR3 bases are TGTGCCAGCAGCCCGACAGCTAACTATGGCTACACCTTC.

This clonotype showed up just a few times. The chain carries TRBV12-3 or TRBV12-4 and TRBJ1-2; D may be TRBD1 (6 bases). CDR3 size: 14 residues. V was shortened by 7 bases and J by 3 bases, with 15 bases between the two germline ends. CDR3 in amino acids: CASKRRDTDYGYTF. CDR3 sequence (DNA): TGTGCCAGCAAACGCCGGGACACCGACTATGGCTACACCTTC.

The rearrangement joins TRBV2 to TRBJ2-3; D remains unclear. CDR3 length equals 12 residues. V lost 10 bases, J lost 0 bases, and 8 bases lay in between. Germline V gene sequence: CDR1 SNHLY, CDR2 FYNNEI. CDR3 in DNA: TGTGCCATCAGAGACAGCACAGATACGCAGTATTTT. Translated: CAIRDSTDTQYF.

This clonotype appeared many times. The rearrangement uses TRBV12-3 or TRBV12-4 and TRBJ2-7; no clear D gene. CDR3 size: 13 residues. Trimming cost V 10 bases and J 2 bases, with 15 bases left between them. The chain's CDR3 is CAIRDRVTYEQYF. The CDR3 nucleotides are TGTGCCATCCGAGATAGAGTCACCTACGAGCAGTACTTC.

The table lists this clonotype with many counts. V gene TRBV30 combines with J gene TRBJ1-1; D may be TRBD1 (6 bases). There are 14 residues in the CDR3. Per germline, CDR1 GTSNPN and CDR2 SVGIG (reference sequence). V was cut by 3 bases and J by 11 bases, with 22 bases left in between. Here the CDR3 DNA reads TGTGCCTGGAGAAATGCAGGGGCGCCTGGTCGGGCTTTCTTT. This gives the protein CAWRNAGAPGRAFF.

In its sample, this clonotype was seen many times. The chain carries TRBV19 and TRBJ1-3; D gene uncertain. CDR1 and CDR2 from the germline V gene are LNHDA and SQIVND (reference sequence). The germline V and J ends were trimmed by 6 bases and 4 bases, with 13 bases remaining between them. The CDR3 covers 14 residues. The CDR3 sequence is CASSQKKLGNTIYF. In DNA, the CDR3 is TGTGCCAGTAGCCAAAAAAAACTCGGAAACACCATATATTTT.

There are many counts of this clonotype. Likely a read error: the CDR3 ends without its conserved phenylalanine or tryptophan. The DNA is omitted, as the CDR3 cannot be located on it reliably, and the CDR3 follows TCRdb's listing. The gene calls are TRBV7-9 and TRBJ1-2. Germline CDR1 and CDR2: SEHNR and FQNEAQ (reference sequence). The CDR3 length equals 10 residues, ends included. The CDR3 here is CASSLVGGGL.

This clonotype has ten or more counts. The chain couples TRBV7-2 to TRBJ2-1; 9 bases fit TRBD1. Per the germline V gene, CDR1 is SGHTA and CDR2 is FQGNSA. Unmatched junction bases numbered 9, after V lost 5 bases and J lost 7 bases. The CDR3 totals 15 residues. CDR3 bases: TGTGCCAGCAGCGTCCGGGACAGGGAGGGGAATGAGCAGTTCTTC. Protein: CASSVRDREGNEQFF.

Only a few counts were recorded for this clonotype. J is TRBJ2-1 and V is TRBV6-5; TRBD1 or TRBD2 may be the D gene (6 bases each). Trimming took off 3 bases at V and 10 bases at J, with 16 bases between the two ends. The germline V gene has CDR1 MNHEY and CDR2 SVGAGI. CDR3 length equals 14 residues. This CDR3 reads CASSYKSGAAEQFF. The CDR3 DNA reads as TGTGCCAGCAGTTATAAGTCGGGGGCAGCGGAGCAGTTCTTC.

This clonotype came up many times. The CDR3 nucleotides are TGCAGCGTTGTGGGGCAGGGGCAGGAAAAACTGTTTTTT. It yields the protein CSVVGQGQEKLFF. The chain is built from TRBV29-1 and TRBJ1-4, with a tentative D call TRBD1 (6 bases). CDR1 is SQVTM, CDR2 ANQGSEA, per germline. The V end was cut by 4 bases, the J end by 8 bases, with 14 bases between. The CDR3 is 13 amino acids.

This clonotype has only a few counts. The chain recombines TRBV10-1 with TRBJ1-6, with D possibly TRBD1 on 6 matching bases. The CDR3 loop spans 13 amino acids. Between the trimmed V and J ends, which lost 5 bases and 9 bases, there was a span of 11 bases. Per the germline V gene, CDR1 is WNHNN and CDR2 is SYGVQD (reference sequence). CDR3 nucleotide sequence: TGCGCCAGCAGTACAGGGAGTGGTTCACCCCTCCACTTT. Encoded protein: CASSTGSGSPLHF.

This clonotype was recorded a few times. V gene TRBV27 combines with J gene TRBJ1-4; 9 positions match TRBD1. The CDR3 runs 15 residues. Germline CDR1 is MNHEY and CDR2 is SMNVEV (reference sequence). J was trimmed by 8 bases and V by 5 bases; bases with no gene match: 9. DNA of the CDR3: TGTGCCAGCAGTATTCGACAGGGGGAGCGAGAAAAACTGTTTTTT. Translated, it gives CASSIRQGEREKLFF. The whole variable domain, filled in from reference TRBV27 and TRBJ1-4, reads EAQVTQNPRYLITVTGKKLTVTCSQNMNHEYMSWYRQDPGLGLRQIYYSMNVEVTDKGDVPEGYKVSRKEKRNFPLILESPSPNQTSLYFCASSIRQGEREKLFFGSGTQLSVL.

This clonotype was detected ten times or more. The rearrangement joins TRBV6-1 to TRBJ2-2; D possibly corresponds to TRBD1 (6 bases). The germline V gene has CDR1 MNHNS and CDR2 SASEGT. V was trimmed by 6 bases and J by 2 bases, leaving 19 bases between them. The CDR3 is made up of 17 amino acids. Written as DNA, the CDR3 is TGTGCCAGCAGGGATATTAGGGGGATCCCCAACACCGGGGAGCTGTTTTTT. The encoded protein is CASRDIRGIPNTGELFF.

This clonotype was found many times. The V gene is TRBV4-1, the J gene TRBJ2-5; a possible D gene is TRBD1 (6 bases). This CDR3 is built from 16 residues. Trimming removed 1 base at V and 5 bases at J, with 17 bases between. Germline V gives CDR1 MGHRA, CDR2 YSYEKL. In DNA form, the CDR3 reads TGCGCCAGCAGCCAAGGGTGGGGGCCCTCGCAGGAGACCCAGTACTTC. Translated, it gives CASSQGWGPSQETQYF.

This clonotype was detected many times. The chain links TRBV5-5 to TRBJ1-1; perhaps TRBD1 as D (5 bases). Germline CDR1 and CDR2: SGHKS and YYEKEE (reference sequence). This CDR3 is built from 13 residues. The V end was cut by 2 bases, the J end by 2 bases, with 7 bases between. The CDR3 region has the DNA TGTGCCAGCAGCTTCCAGGGAAACACTGAAGCTTTCTTT. This encodes CASSFQGNTEAFF.

This clonotype was observed at least ten times. The chain couples TRBV12-3 or TRBV12-4 to TRBJ1-2; no clear D gene. V lost 1 base and J 0 bases, leaving 9 bases between the germline ends. The CDR3 has 15 amino acids. CDR3 sequence reads: CASSLEQVANYGYTF. CDR3 nucleotides: TGTGCCAGCAGTTTAGAGCAGGTAGCTAACTATGGCTACACCTTC.

In this sample, this clonotype turned up many times. The chain combines TRBV18 with TRBJ2-2; the D gene is possibly TRBD1 (5 bases). V lost 4 bases, J lost 3 bases, and 12 bases lay in between. CDR3 length: 15 residues. Germline assignment: CDR1 KGHSH and CDR2 LQKENI. The CDR3 loop is CASSRAGRDTGELFF. The CDR3 DNA sequence: TGTGCCAGCTCACGCGCAGGGCGAGACACCGGGGAGCTGTTTTTT.

This clonotype showed up just once. The chain employs TRBV5-6 and TRBJ1-2; D is possibly TRBD1 (5 bases). The V end lost 2 bases, the J end lost 4 bases, and 12 bases lay between the germline ends. CDR1 SGHDT and CDR2 YYEEEE come from the germline V gene. There are 14 residues in the CDR3. The CDR3 nucleotides read TGTGCCAGCAGCTTTTTCGGGGGAACCTATGGCTACACCTTC. Protein product: CASSFFGGTYGYTF.